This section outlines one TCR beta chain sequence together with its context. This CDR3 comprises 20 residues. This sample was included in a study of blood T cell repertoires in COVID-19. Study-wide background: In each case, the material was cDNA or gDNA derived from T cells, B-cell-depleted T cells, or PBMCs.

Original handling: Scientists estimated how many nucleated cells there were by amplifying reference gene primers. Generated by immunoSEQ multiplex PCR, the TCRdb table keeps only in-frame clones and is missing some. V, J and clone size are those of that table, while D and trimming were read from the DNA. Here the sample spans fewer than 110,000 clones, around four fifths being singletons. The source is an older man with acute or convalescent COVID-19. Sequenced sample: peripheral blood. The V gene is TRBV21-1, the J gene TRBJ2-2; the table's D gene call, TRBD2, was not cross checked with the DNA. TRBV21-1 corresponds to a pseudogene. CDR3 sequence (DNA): TGTGCCAGCAGCATAAAGCCGAAAGGGGGAGGGTTAAAGAACACCGGGGAGCTGTTTTTT. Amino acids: CASSIKPKGGGLKNTGELFF.